This record covers a single T cell receptor beta chain. Which antigen it targets is not known. No much larger clone exists at a distance of one base, and base qualities are not known. Whole blood was collected in K2EDTA tubes by collaborating institutions according to the institutions' own protocols. Collaborator samples were shipped for TCRbeta analysis as frozen whole blood, isolated PBMCs, or DNA extracted from either sample type. TCRbeta CDR3 regions were amplified from genomic DNA using the immunoSEQ Assay, a bias-controlled multiplex PCR. In the source study's methods: The number of nucleated cells in each sample was estimated from the amplification of reference gene primers within the assay. To quantify the absolute abundance of each unique TCRbeta CDR3 rearrangement, sequence reads were collapsed and filtered. For each sample, productive Simpson clonality was calculated as the square root of Simpson's diversity index across productive rearrangements. TCRdb mirrors the immuneACCESS table, restricted to in-frame sequences. Some clones are absent from its copies; in checked studies, under half trace to an unresolved V gene, and the reason for the others is unknown. V, J and clone size were drawn from that table, and D and trimming were deduced from the DNA. This sample has around 260,000 clones in its table, and 85% of those were observed once. The ten most abundant clones make up 13% of the sample.

This sample was included in a study of blood T cell repertoires in COVID-19 (dated by TCRdb to about 2020). Regarding the complete study: Collaborator samples came from the United States, Italy and Spain and covered acute and convalescent phases of COVID-19. The prospective study material was composed of cDNA or gDNA derived from T cells, B-cell-depleted T cells, or PBMCs. Subjects who had been exposed to COVID-19, were actively infected with it, or had recovered from it provided the deeply sampled blood TCRbeta repertoires that made up the dataset. The repertoires were made available in a free public database intended to serve as a resource for research on the immune response to SARS-CoV-2. The samples were drawn from the first 160 participants of the ongoing ImmuneRACE study and from 1,254 subjects provided by 6 global collaborators. Sample metadata almost always included a de-identified subject ID, COVID-19 status, age in years and sex. Where available, HLA class I and class II types were obtained from metadata supplied by the sample provider rather than from assay-based typing. The research as a whole found: The quantity of clinical and demographic metadata differed by source and by participant and was supplied without curation.

The CDR1 and CDR2 encoded by the germline V gene (reference sequence) are LGHDT and YNNKEL. V loses 6 bases of germline sequence and J loses 1 base, and the interval between the two ends is 4 bases. Including cysteine and phenylalanine, the CDR3 has 13 amino acids. The sequence is cut down to CDR3 DNA, 39 bases in frame from base 1. The material sequenced was peripheral blood. This sequence was found in a human donor in a cohort sampled during active COVID-19. The V and J segments used are TRBV3-1 (or the pseudogene TRBV3-2) and TRBJ2-6; the D gene assignment is ambiguous. CDR3 reads: CASRASGANVLTF. Read as DNA, the sequence is TGTGCCAGCAGAGCTTCTGGGGCCAACGTCCTGACTTTC.